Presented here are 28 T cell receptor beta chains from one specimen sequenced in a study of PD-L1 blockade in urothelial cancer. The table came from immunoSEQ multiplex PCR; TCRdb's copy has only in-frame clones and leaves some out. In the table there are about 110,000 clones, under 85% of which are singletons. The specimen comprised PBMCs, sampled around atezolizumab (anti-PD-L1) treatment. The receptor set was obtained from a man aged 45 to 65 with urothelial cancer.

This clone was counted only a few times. In DNA, the CDR3 is TGTGCCAGCAGTGAGCAAGGGGTCGCTCATGGCTACACCTTC. It codes for CASSEQGVAHGYTF. This rearrangement joins TRBV2 to TRBJ1-2; D perhaps matches TRBD1 (5 bases). The CDR3 runs to 14 residues. Per the germline V gene, CDR1 is SNHLY and CDR2 is FYNNEI. V was trimmed by 3 bases and J by 6 bases, leaving 14 bases between them.

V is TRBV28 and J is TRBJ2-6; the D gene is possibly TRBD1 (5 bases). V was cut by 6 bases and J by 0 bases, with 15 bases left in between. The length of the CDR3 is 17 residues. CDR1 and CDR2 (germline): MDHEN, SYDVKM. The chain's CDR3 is CASSPRTPYSGANVLTF. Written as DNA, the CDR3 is TGTGCCAGCAGCCCAAGGACACCTTACTCTGGGGCCAACGTCCTGACTTTC.

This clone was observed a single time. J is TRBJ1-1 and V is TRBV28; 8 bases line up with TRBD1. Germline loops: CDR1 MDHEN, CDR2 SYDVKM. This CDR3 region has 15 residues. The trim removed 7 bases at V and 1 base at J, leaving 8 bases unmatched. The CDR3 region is CASKPKTGANTEAFF. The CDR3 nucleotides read TGTGCCAGCAAACCCAAGACAGGGGCGAACACTGAAGCTTTCTTT.

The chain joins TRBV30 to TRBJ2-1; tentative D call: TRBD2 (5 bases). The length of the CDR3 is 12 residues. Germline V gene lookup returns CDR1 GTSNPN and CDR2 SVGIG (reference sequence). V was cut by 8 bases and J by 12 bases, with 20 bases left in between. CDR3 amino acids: CAPPGYLGMQFF. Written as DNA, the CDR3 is TGTGCCCCCCCGGGATACCTCGGGATGCAGTTCTTC.

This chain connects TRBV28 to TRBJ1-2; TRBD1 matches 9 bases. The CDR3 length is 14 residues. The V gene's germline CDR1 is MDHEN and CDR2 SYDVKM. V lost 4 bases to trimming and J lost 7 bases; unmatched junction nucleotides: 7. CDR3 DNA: TGTGCCAGCAGTTGGTTTAGACAGGGGGGTGGCTACACCTTC. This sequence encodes CASSWFRQGGGYTF.

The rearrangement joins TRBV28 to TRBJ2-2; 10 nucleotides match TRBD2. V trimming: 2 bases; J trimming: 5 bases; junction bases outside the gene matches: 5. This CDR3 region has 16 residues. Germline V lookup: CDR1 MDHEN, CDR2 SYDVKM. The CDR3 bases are TGTGCCAGCAGTTTACTCCTAGCGGGAGTAACCGGGGAGCTGTTTTTT. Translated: CASSLLLAGVTGELFF.

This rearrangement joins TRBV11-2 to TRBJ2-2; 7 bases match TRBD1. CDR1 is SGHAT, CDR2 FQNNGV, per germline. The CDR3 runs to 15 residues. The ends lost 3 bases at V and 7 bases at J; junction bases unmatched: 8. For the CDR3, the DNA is TGTGCCAGCAGCTTCATCGAGGGGGCGGGCGGGGAGCTGTTTTTT. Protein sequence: CASSFIEGAGGELFF.

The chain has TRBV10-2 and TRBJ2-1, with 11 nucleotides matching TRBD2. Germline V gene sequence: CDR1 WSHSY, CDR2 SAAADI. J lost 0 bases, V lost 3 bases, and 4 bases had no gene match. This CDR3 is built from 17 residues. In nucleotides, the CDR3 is TGCGCCAGCAGTGATACGCTAGCGGGGGGCTCCTACAATGAGCAGTTCTTC. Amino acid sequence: CASSDTLAGGSYNEQFF.

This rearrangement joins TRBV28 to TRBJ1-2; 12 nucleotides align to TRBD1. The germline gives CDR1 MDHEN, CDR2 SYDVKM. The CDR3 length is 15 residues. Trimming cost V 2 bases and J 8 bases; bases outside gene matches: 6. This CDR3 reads CASSLMGQGAAGYTF. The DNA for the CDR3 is TGTGCCAGCAGTTTAATGGGACAGGGGGCTGCAGGCTACACCTTC.

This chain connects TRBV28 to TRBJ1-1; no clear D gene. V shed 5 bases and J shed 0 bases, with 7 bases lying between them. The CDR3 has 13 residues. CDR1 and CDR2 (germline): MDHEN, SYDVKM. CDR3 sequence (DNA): TGTGCCAGCAGTGTGGGCATGAACACTGAAGCTTTCTTT. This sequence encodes CASSVGMNTEAFF. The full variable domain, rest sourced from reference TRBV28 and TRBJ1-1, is DVKVTQSSRYLVKRTGEKVFLECVQDMDHENMFWYRQDPGLGLRLIYFSYDVKMKEKGDIPEGYSVSREKKERFSLILESASTNQTSMYLCASSVGMNTEAFFGQGTRLTVV.

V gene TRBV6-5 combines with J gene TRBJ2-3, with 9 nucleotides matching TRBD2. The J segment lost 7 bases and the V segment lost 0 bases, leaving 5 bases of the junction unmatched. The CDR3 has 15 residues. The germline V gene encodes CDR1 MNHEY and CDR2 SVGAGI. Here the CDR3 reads CASSYSAGGPNTQYF. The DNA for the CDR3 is TGTGCCAGCAGTTACTCGGCGGGAGGGCCCAATACGCAGTATTTT.

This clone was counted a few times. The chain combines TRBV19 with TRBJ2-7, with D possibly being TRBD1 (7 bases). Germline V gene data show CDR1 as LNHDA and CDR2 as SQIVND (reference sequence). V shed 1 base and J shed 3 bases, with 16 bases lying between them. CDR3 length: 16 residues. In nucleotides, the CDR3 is TGTGCCAGTAGTATAGTACCCCGACAGGGAGGCTACGAGCAGTACTTC. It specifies CASSIVPRQGGYEQYF.

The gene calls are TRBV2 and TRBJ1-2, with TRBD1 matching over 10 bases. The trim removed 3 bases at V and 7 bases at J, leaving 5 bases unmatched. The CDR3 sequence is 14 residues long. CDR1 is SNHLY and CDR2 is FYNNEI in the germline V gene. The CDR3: CASSDSGQGGGYTF. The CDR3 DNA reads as TGTGCCAGCAGTGACTCCGGACAGGGGGGTGGCTACACCTTC.

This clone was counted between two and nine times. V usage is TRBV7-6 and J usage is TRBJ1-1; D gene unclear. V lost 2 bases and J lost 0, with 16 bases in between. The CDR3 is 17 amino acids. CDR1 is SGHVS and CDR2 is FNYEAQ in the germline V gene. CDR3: CASSLLPGGTMNTEAFF. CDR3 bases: TGTGCCAGCAGCTTACTTCCGGGAGGCACGATGAACACTGAAGCTTTCTTT.

CDR3 sequence reads: CASSLVGGLAGNNEQFF. CDR3 DNA: TGTGCCAGCAGCTTAGTAGGAGGACTAGCGGGAAACAATGAGCAGTTCTTC. The V gene is TRBV7-2, the J gene TRBJ2-1, with 12 positions matching TRBD2. Trimming removed 1 base from V and 5 bases from J; junction bases left unmatched: 6. Germline assignment: CDR1 SGHTA and CDR2 FQGNSA. This CDR3 is 17 amino acids long.

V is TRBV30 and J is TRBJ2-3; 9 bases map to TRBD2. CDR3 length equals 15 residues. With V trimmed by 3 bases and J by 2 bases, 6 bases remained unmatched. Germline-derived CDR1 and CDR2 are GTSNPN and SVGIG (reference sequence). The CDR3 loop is CAWSPLAGITDTQYF. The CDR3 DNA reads TGTGCCTGGAGCCCTCTAGCGGGGATCACAGATACGCAGTATTTT.

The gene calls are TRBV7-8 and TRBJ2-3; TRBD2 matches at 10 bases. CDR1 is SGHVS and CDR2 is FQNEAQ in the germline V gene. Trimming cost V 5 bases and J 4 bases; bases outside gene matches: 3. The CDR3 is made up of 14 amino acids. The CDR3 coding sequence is TGTGCCAGCAGCCCTGGGACTAGCGCAGATACGCAGTATTTT. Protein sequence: CASSPGTSADTQYF.

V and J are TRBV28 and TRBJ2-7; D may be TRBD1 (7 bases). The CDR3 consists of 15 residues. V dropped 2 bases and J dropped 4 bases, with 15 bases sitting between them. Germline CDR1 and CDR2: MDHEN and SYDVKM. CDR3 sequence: CASSLGGTVPYEQYF. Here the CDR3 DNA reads TGTGCCAGCAGTTTAGGCGGGACAGTACCGTACGAGCAGTACTTC.

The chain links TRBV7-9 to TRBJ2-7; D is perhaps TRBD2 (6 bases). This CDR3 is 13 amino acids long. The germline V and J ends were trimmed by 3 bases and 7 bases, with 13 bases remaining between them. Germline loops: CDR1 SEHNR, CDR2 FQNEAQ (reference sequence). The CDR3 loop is CASSLERGREQYF. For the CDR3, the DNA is TGTGCCAGCAGCTTGGAACGGGGGAGGGAGCAGTACTTC.

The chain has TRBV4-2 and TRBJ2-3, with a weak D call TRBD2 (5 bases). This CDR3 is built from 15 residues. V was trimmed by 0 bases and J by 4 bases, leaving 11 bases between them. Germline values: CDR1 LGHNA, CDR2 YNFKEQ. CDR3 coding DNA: TGTGCCAGCAGCCAAGAGGGAGTTGCCCCAGATACGCAGTATTTT. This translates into CASSQEGVAPDTQYF.

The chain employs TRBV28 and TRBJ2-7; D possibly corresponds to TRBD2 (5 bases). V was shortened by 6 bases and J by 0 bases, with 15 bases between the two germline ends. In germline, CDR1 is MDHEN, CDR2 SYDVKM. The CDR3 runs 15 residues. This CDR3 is CASSPRTPSSYEQYF. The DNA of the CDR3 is TGTGCCAGCAGCCCTCGGACTCCCAGCTCCTACGAGCAGTACTTC.

The DNA of the CDR3 is TGTGCCAGCATCCAAGGAGTCTACGAGCAGTACTTC. Translating gives CASIQGVYEQYF. The chain carries TRBV2 and TRBJ2-7; D unclear. CDR3 length equals 12 residues. With 7 bases removed from V and 3 bases from J, the gap between germline ends came to 10 bases. Germline values: CDR1 SNHLY, CDR2 FYNNEI.

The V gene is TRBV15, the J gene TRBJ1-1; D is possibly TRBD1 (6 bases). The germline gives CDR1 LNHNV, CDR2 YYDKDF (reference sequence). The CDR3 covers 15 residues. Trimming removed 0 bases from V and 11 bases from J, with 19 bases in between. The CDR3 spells CATSRDHVGGRAAFF. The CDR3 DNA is TGTGCCACCAGCAGAGATCACGTCGGGGGGCGCGCGGCTTTCTTT.

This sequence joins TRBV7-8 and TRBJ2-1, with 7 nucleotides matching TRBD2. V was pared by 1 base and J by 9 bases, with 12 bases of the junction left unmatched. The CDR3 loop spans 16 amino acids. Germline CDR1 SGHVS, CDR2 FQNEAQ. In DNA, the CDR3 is TGTGCCAGCAGCTTAGAGGCGACTAGCAGTGATGGTGAGCAGTTCTTC. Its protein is CASSLEATSSDGEQFF.

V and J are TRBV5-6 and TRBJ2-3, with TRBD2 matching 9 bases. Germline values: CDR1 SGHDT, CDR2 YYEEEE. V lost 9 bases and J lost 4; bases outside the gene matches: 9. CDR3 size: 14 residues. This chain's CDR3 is CATTRGGRADTQYF. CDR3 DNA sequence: TGTGCCACCACGAGAGGCGGGAGGGCAGATACGCAGTATTTT.

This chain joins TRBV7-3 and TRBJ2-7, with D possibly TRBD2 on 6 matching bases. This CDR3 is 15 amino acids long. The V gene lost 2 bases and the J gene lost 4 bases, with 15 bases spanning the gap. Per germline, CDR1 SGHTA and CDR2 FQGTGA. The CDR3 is CASSLSYGRGYEQYF. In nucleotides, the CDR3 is TGTGCCAGCAGCTTATCTTACGGGAGAGGGTACGAGCAGTACTTC.

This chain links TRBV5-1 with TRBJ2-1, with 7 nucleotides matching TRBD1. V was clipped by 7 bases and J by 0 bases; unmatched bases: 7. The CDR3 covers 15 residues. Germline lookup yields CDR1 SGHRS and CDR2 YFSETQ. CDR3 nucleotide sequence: TGCGCCAGCCGTGACAGGGAGAGCTCCTACAATGAGCAGTTCTTC. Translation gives CASRDRESSYNEQFF. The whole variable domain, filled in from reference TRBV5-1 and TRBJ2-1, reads KAGVTQTPRYLIKTRGQQVTLSCSPISGHRSVSWYQQTPGQGLQFLFEYFSETQRNKGNFPGRFSGRQFSNSRSEMNVSTLELGDSALYLCASRDRESSYNEQFFGPGTRLTVL.

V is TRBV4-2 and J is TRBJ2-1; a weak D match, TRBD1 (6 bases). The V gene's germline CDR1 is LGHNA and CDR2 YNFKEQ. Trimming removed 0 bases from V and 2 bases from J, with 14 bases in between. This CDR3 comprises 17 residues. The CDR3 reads CASSQDLTGRAYNEQFF. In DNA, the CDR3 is TGTGCCAGCAGCCAAGATCTCACAGGGCGCGCCTACAATGAGCAGTTCTTC.